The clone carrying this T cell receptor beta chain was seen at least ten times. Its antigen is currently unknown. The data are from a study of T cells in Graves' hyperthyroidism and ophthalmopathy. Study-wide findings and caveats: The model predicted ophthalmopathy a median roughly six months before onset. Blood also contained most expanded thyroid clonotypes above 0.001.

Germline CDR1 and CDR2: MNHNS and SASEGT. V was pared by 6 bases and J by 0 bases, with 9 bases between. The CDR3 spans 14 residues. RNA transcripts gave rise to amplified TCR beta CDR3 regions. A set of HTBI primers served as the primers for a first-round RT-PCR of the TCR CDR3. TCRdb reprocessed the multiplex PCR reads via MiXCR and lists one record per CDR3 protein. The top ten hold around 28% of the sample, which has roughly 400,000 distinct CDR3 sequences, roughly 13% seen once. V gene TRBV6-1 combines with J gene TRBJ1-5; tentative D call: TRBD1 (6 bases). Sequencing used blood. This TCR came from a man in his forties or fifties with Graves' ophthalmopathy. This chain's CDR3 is CASRGGGSNQPQHF. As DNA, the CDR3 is TGTGCCAGCAGGGGAGGGGGTAGCAATCAGCCCCAGCATTTT.